Listed below are T cell receptor beta chains from one sample, sequenced in a study of T-cell memory formation after mild COVID-19. TCRdb called the 5' RACE reads again in MiXCR, with one record for every CDR3 protein. Of about 470,000 distinct CDR3 sequences listed, roughly 23% were seen once; the top ten hold around an eighth. The sequenced sample was PBMCs or a T cell subset sorted from them (not recorded which). These TCRs come from an adult woman who had mild COVID-19 (a few samples of this study predate the infection). Cell type and time point are not known. The CDR3 runs from the conserved cysteine through the conserved F or W. The order of the fields is clone size, CDR3 length, V gene, D gene, J gene, CDR3 DNA, CDR3 protein. A D gene is named only where the DNA matches it firmly. Size is omitted from some rows. Given values are once, few, many or a class for expanded clones.

.	14	TRBV7-9	.	TRBJ2-2	TGTGCCAGCAGCTTAGTTATGAGCACCGGGGAGCTGTTTTTT	CASSLVMSTGELFF
few	16	TRBV6-5	.	TRBJ1-2	TGTGCCAGCAGTTTCGCCTCTGTAGGACCTAACTATGGCTACACCTTC	CASSFASVGPNYGYTF
few	16	TRBV27	TRBD1	TRBJ2-2	TGTGCCAGCAGTTTAGGGACAGGGTTTGGAACCGGGGAGCTGTTTTTT	CASSLGTGFGTGELFF
.	13	TRBV5-1	.	TRBJ2-3	TGCGCCAGCGGACCCCTGGCTACAGATACGCAGTATTTT	CASGPLATDTQYF
few	19	TRBV5-6	TRBD2	TRBJ2-2	TGTGCCAGCAGCTTGCCTTTGAATAGCGGGAGGGCGAACACCGGGGAGCTGTTTTTT	CASSLPLNSGRANTGELFF
.	14	TRBV7-9	.	TRBJ2-7	TGTGCCAGCAGCTTCAGGGACGGAATCTACGAGCAGTACTTC	CASSFRDGIYEQYF
few	13	TRBV6-1	.	TRBJ2-7	TGTGCCAGCAGTGACCAGACAGGCTACGAGCAGTACTTC	CASSDQTGYEQYF
few	17	TRBV4-3	.	TRBJ2-1	TGCGCCAGCAGCCTAGCGCTCGACTCGATTTCTCACAATGAGCAGTTCTTC	CASSLALDSISHNEQFF
.	14	TRBV4-2	.	TRBJ1-2	TGTGCCAGCAGCCAGGGACGACAGGTCTATGGCTACACCTTC	CASSQGRQVYGYTF
few	12	TRBV7-2	.	TRBJ2-1	TGTGCCAGCAGCTTCCCGAAGGAACTCCAGTTCTTC	CASSFPKELQFF
many	17	TRBV7-9	TRBD2	TRBJ2-1	TGTGCCAGCAGCGTATTAGCGGGATTTAAACCTAACAATGAGCAGTTCTTC	CASSVLAGFKPNNEQFF